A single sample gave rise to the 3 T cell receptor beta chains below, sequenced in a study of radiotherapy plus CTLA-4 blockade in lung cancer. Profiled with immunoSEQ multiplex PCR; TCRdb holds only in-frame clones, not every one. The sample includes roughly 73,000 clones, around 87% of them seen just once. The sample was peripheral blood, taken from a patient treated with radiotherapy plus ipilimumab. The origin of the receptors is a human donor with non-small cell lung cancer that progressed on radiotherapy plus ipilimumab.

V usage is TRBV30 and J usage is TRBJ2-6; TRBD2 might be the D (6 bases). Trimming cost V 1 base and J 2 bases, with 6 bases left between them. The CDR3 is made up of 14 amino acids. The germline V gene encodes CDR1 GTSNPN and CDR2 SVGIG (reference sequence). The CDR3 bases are TGTGCCTGGAGTGGGGGGGCTGGGGCCAACGTCCTGACTTTC. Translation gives CAWSGGAGANVLTF.

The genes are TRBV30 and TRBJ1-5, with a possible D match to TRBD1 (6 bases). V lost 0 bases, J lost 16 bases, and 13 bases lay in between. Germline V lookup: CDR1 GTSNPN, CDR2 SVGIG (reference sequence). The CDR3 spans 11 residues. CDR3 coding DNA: TGTGCCTGGAGTGTAGGGCCAGGGGTTCATTTT. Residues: CAWSVGPGVHF.

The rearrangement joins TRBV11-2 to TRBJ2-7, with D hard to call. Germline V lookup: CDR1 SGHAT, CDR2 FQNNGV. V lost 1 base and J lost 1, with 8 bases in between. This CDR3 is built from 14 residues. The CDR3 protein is CASSLAGASYEQYF. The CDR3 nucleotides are TGTGCCAGCAGCTTAGCGGGCGCATCCTACGAGCAGTACTTC.